The clone carrying this T cell receptor (beta chain) was detected ten times or more. Its antigen is unidentified. The CDR3 end falls 3 residues outside the read, so it is completed with the germline J gene. This record comes from a study of T cell clonality in common variable immunodeficiency. Study-level results: Compared with healthy controls, CVID subjects showed increased TCRbeta clonality, mostly in about a third.

Germline V gene data show CDR1 as SEHNR and CDR2 as FQNEAQ (reference sequence). V lost 4 bases and J 7 bases, leaving 11 bases between the germline ends. This CDR3 contains 13 residues. Caucasian heritage predominated among both patients and controls. Produced via immunoSEQ multiplex PCR; TCRdb's table is partial and in-frame only. This sample comprises approximately 60,000 clones, none seen once only. V gene TRBV7-9 combines with J gene TRBJ2-1, with D perhaps matching TRBD2 (6 bases). The TCR sequence derives from a person aged 18 to 75 in good health. Sequences were obtained from peripheral blood mononuclear cells. The sequenced part of the CDR3 DNA is TGTGCCAGCAGCTCACCCGGGACTAATGAG. Its protein is CASSSPGTNE. The full CDR3 is CASSSPGTNEQFF.